A selection of T cell receptor beta chains follows, all from one sample in a study of T cell responses to AZD1222 COVID-19 vaccine. Clones were sequenced by immunoSEQ multiplex PCR, and TCRdb holds only the in-frame ones, with some missing. The sample contains 190,000 or so clones, 90% to 95% of which appear only once. The sequencing here drew on peripheral blood, taken 28 days after the second AZD1222 dose. Receptor source: an adult who received the AZD1222 COVID-19 vaccine. CDR3s leave out the opening cysteine and the closing phenylalanine or tryptophan. The D gene is left open where the match is weak.

TRBJ2-2 TRBV19 - ASSLGTANTGELF
TRBJ1-5 TRBV19 - ASRGTAPGDQPQH
TRBJ1-1 TRBV28 - ASSPKLEAF
TRBJ2-7 TRBV13 - ASRSQTGLAYEQY
TRBJ1-1 TRBV6-5 - ATMGLLNTEAF
TRBJ2-7 TRBV4-1 TRBD2 ASSQDQGGWYEQY
TRBJ1-5 TRBV6-5 TRBD1 ASSHRGWGNQPQH
TRBJ1-1 TRBV5-6 - ASSLAPGNTEAF
TRBJ1-2 TRBV5-1 TRBD1 ASSLAEFDRGGYT
TRBJ1-4 TRBV18 - ASSPRGPNEKLF
TRBJ2-3 TRBV5-5 - ASSLVPEDTQY
TRBJ2-3 TRBV7-9 - ASSPGGSTDTQY
TRBJ1-6 TRBV5-5 - ASSLANTGRRHSPLH
TRBJ2-1 TRBV7-3 TRBD2 ASSLREPTSGGRNEQF
TRBJ2-7 TRBV5-4 - ASSSDSYEQY
TRBJ2-3 TRBV10-3 - AISDSGARDTQY
TRBJ1-4 TRBV27 TRBD1 ASSTRDSDEKLF
TRBJ1-6 TRBV2 TRBD1 ASNRGRNSPLH
TRBJ1-2 TRBV15 - ATSRDDSGYT
TRBJ2-5 TRBV3-1/TRBV3-2 TRBD2 ASSQGVGSGGNRETQY
TRBJ2-3 TRBV13 - ASSLGGPTDTQY
TRBJ2-7 TRBV9 TRBD1 ASSVAGTGDEQY
TRBJ1-1 TRBV2 - ASSVVGRTTEAF
TRBJ1-4 TRBV14 - ASSQVPGYEKLF
TRBJ2-7 TRBV2 - ASSATTYEQY
TRBJ2-7 TRBV7-9 TRBD1 ASSLVGQGGLKQY
TRBJ1-2 TRBV19 - ASSPPKAVNYGYT
TRBJ1-1 TRBV3-1/TRBV3-2 - ASSQDPGPRSTEAF
TRBJ1-2 TRBV28 TRBD1 ASSSGGAGGMYGYT
TRBJ1-3 TRBV5-5 - ASSLEAGYSGNTIY
TRBJ2-3 TRBV7-6 TRBD2 ASSFSAGGSDTQY
TRBJ1-1 TRBV7-8 TRBD1 ASSIRLGQQNTEAF
TRBJ1-1 TRBV12-3/TRBV12-4 TRBD1 ASTGQMNTEAF
TRBJ1-4 TRBV19 - ASSIGRAVGEKLF